This TCR beta chain emerged from a study of TIL therapy for anti-PD-1-resistant metastatic lung cancer. This was the immunoSEQ v3 assay. Here immunoSEQ multiplex PCR was the method, and the copy in TCRdb shows in-frame clones only, minus some. This table has some 26,000 clones, less than 65% appearing once. The time point is: pre-treatment sample, taken before nivolumab and TIL therapy. Tumor tissue came from excised metastases, mostly pleural nodules or supraclavicular lymph nodes. The material was tumor tissue, obtained at baseline. The clonotype was recovered from a woman aged 30-79 years with non-small cell lung cancer.

Here the CDR3 reads CASSPGGPPFYGYTF. As DNA, the CDR3 is TGTGCCAGCAGCCCTGGGGGACCTCCCTTCTATGGCTACACCTTC. The gene calls are TRBV21-1 and TRBJ1-2. TRBV21-1 is listed as a pseudogene. CDR3 length equals 15 residues.